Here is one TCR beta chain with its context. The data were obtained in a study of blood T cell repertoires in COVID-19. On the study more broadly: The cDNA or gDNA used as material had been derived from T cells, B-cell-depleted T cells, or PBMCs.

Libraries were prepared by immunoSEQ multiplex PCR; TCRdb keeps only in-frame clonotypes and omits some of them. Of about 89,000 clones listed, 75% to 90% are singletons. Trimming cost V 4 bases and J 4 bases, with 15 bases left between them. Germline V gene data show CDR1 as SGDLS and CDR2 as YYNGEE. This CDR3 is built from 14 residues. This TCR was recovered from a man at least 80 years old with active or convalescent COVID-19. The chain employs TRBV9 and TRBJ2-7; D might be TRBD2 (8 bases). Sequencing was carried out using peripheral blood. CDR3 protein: CASSPGRGRYEQYF. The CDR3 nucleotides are TGTGCCAGCAGCCCCGGGAGGGGGCGATACGAGCAGTACTTC. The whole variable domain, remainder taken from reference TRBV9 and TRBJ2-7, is DSGVTQTPKHLITATGQRVTLRCSPRSGDLSVYWYQQSLDQGLQFLIQYYNGEERAKGNILERFSAQQFPDLHSELNLSSLELGDSALYFCASSPGRGRYEQYFGPGTRLTVT.